This T cell receptor beta chain came from a study of blood T cell repertoires in COVID-19. Study-wide background: Whether acute or convalescent, the COVID-19 samples came from the United States, Italy and Spain. T cells, B-cell-depleted T cells, or PBMCs provided the cDNA or gDNA that served as material.

Source study methods: Reference gene primer amplification gave estimated nucleated cell counts. Sequencing used immunoSEQ multiplex PCR; TCRdb keeps in-frame clones, though not all of them. The D gene and trimming were derived from the DNA, and the V and J assignments and clone size from that table. The sample holds 65,000 to 90,000 clones; 83% are singletons and the top ten take roughly 30%. This clone was detected once. The CDR3 is 17 residues long. CDR1 is KGHSH, CDR2 LQKENI, per germline. V was clipped by 0 bases and J by 0 bases; unmatched bases: 2. This TCR was recovered from a woman older than 75 with acute or convalescent COVID-19. This chain connects TRBV18 to TRBJ2-1, with TRBD2 matching 10 bases. The sample comprised peripheral blood. In nucleotides, the CDR3 is TGTGCCAGCTCACCACCAGCGGGAGGGCTCTCCTACAATGAGCAGTTCTTC. Amino acids: CASSPPAGGLSYNEQFF.